This T cell receptor beta chain was sequenced for a study of blood T cell repertoires in COVID-19 (dated by TCRdb to about 2020). With respect to the entire study: Samples from collaborators originated in the United States, Italy and Spain and spanned both the acute and convalescent phases of COVID-19. Subjects who had been exposed to COVID-19, were actively infected with it, or had recovered from it provided the deeply sampled blood TCRbeta repertoires that made up the dataset. A freely available public database, intended as a resource for researchers studying the immune response to SARS-CoV-2, is where the repertoires were released. Where available, HLA class I and class II types were obtained from metadata supplied by the sample provider rather than from assay-based typing. The sample metadata nearly always contained a de-identified subject ID, COVID-19 status, age in years and sex. The samples were drawn from the first 160 participants of the ongoing ImmuneRACE study and from under 1,500 subjects provided by 6 global collaborators. The prospective study material was composed of cDNA or gDNA derived from T cells, B-cell-depleted T cells, or PBMCs. Points the paper makes about the study in general: The amount of clinical and demographic metadata varied by source and participant and was provided uncurated.

Looking up the germline V gene (reference sequence) yields CDR1 SEHNR and CDR2 FQNEAQ. From the cysteine through the phenylalanine, the CDR3 covers 13 amino acids. Only the CDR3 portion is preserved as DNA: 39 bases, with reading frame beginning at the first base. At the junction V is shortened by 6 bases and J by 7 bases, with 13 bases in between. TCRbeta CDR3 regions were amplified from genomic DNA using the immunoSEQ Assay, a bias-controlled multiplex PCR. On the authors' methods: The number of nucleated cells in each sample was estimated from the amplification of reference gene primers within the assay. To quantify the absolute abundance of each unique TCRbeta CDR3 rearrangement, sequence reads were collapsed and filtered. For each sample, productive Simpson clonality was calculated as the square root of Simpson's diversity index over productive rearrangements. Sourced from immuneACCESS, this table was stored by TCRdb with only in-frame sequences that have V and J called. A share of the clones is absent; for the studies checked, an unresolved V gene accounts for under half, and the remainder has no known explanation. Clone size and V and J calls were adopted from that table, with D and trimming inferred from the DNA. This sample has fewer than 300,000 clones in its table, and approximately 91% of those were observed once. Roughly 9.1% of the sample is in the top ten clones.

Of note for this clone: Its antigen remains undetermined. No much larger clone is present one base from it, and per-base qualities are unavailable.

Each collaborating institution followed its own protocols to collect whole blood in K2EDTA tubes. For TCRbeta analysis, collaborators shipped samples as frozen whole blood, isolated PBMCs, or DNA extracted from either of those sample types. Sequencing was performed on peripheral blood. The rearrangement joined TRBV7-9 to TRBJ2-1; the D segment could be TRBD2, given 5 matching bases. The sequence was collected from a man younger than 35 with active or convalescent COVID-19. The DNA sequence reads TGTGCCAGCAGGTACGTCTCGGGGAATGAGCAGTTCTTC. This translates into CASRYVSGNEQFF.